This T cell receptor beta chain was observed in a study of OX40 agonist ivuxolimab in advanced cancers. Study summary: Prior therapy, whether anti-PD-1, anti-PD-L1 or anti-CTLA-4, was allowed, and about 40% had some. Three individuals attained partial responses, comprising one hepatocellular carcinoma case and two cutaneous melanoma cases. Points from the study as a whole: The 0.1-3.0 mg/kg partial responders had among the lowest clonal expansion. Averaging showed that CD8+ T cells had more expanded clones than CD4+ did.

The repertoire was sequenced with immunoSEQ multiplex PCR; TCRdb's copy has only in-frame clones and lacks some. The sample yields about 85,000 clones, about nine tenths seen once. In the case of this clone: No antigen is known for it.

CDR1 is SNHLY and CDR2 is FYNNEI in the germline V gene. The CDR3 extends over 15 amino acids. V shed 5 bases and J shed 0 bases, with 14 bases lying between them. Here the sequenced sample was CD4+ or CD8+ T cells sorted from blood, taken in a trial of the OX40 agonist ivuxolimab. The V call is TRBV2, the J call TRBJ2-7, with D perhaps matching TRBD1 (6 bases). This sequence was found in an adult with an advanced solid tumor such as melanoma, head and neck, liver or kidney cancer. In DNA, the CDR3 is TGTGCCAGCAGTCCACAGGGACACAGCTCCTACGAGCAGTACGTC. This sequence encodes CASSPQGHSSYEQYV.